A single sample gave rise to the 13 T cell receptor beta chains below, sequenced in a study of OX40 agonist ivuxolimab in advanced cancers. The method was immunoSEQ multiplex PCR; TCRdb's version includes in-frame clones alone and lacks a portion of them. The data contain some 140,000 clones, about 93% of them singletons. Material: CD4+ or CD8+ T cells sorted from blood, obtained in a trial of the OX40 agonist ivuxolimab. These receptors were taken from an adult with an advanced solid tumor such as melanoma, head and neck, liver or kidney cancer.

This clone is a singleton in its sample. The chain's CDR3 is CASRTPAPNTGELFF. In DNA form, the CDR3 reads TGTGCCAGTAGGACGCCTGCACCGAACACCGGGGAGCTGTTTTTT. This chain uses TRBV19 with TRBJ2-2, with unresolved D. Between the trimmed V and J ends, which lost 6 bases and 0 bases, there was a span of 11 bases. This CDR3 region has 15 residues. From germline, CDR1 is LNHDA and CDR2 SQIVND (reference sequence).

The V call is TRBV9, the J call TRBJ2-6; D is unresolved. Deletions cut 0 bases from V and 0 bases from J, with 4 bases between. The CDR3 runs to 15 residues. CDR1 and CDR2 from the germline V gene are SGDLS and YYNGEE. Written as DNA, the CDR3 is TGTGCCAGCAGCGTAGGTGCCTCTGGGGCCAACGTCCTGACTTTC. It codes for CASSVGASGANVLTF.

The rearrangement links TRBV19 to TRBJ2-2; 12 bases are shared with TRBD2. From germline, CDR1 is LNHDA and CDR2 SQIVND (reference sequence). Trimming cost V 6 bases and J 6 bases; bases outside gene matches: 5. The CDR3 totals 15 residues. CDR3 residues: CASRLTSGSSGELFF. For the CDR3, the DNA is TGTGCCAGTAGGCTGACTAGCGGGAGTTCCGGGGAGCTGTTTTTT.

The rearrangement links TRBV7-9 to TRBJ1-2; D possibly corresponds to TRBD1 (6 bases). Trimming left V 0 bases short and J 2 bases short, with 16 bases between. The CDR3 extends over 17 amino acids. In germline, CDR1 is SEHNR, CDR2 FQNEAQ (reference sequence). For the CDR3, the DNA is TGTGCCAGCAGCTTAGCAGCATGGGGGCGAACCAACTATGGCTACACCTTC. Translation gives CASSLAAWGRTNYGYTF.

The chain uses TRBV9 and TRBJ1-2, with 7 positions matching TRBD1. In germline, CDR1 is SGDLS, CDR2 YYNGEE. The CDR3 spans 15 residues. Unmatched junction bases numbered 7, after V lost 0 bases and J lost 5 bases. CDR3 nucleotide sequence: TGTGCCAGCAGCGTAGTTGGGACAGCCGTTTATGGCTACACCTTC. It is translated as CASSVVGTAVYGYTF.

The gene calls are TRBV21-1 and TRBJ1-4; the D call of TRBD1 is as the table states it, not checked on the DNA. TRBV21-1 is deemed a pseudogene. The CDR3 has 15 residues. This CDR3 reads CASSKVSATNEKLFF. CDR3 nucleotide sequence: TGTGCCAGCAGCAAAGTCAGTGCAACTAATGAAAAACTGTTTTTT.

The rearrangement links TRBV19 to TRBJ1-5; TRBD1 matches at 7 bases. Trimming cost V 3 bases and J 0 bases; bases outside gene matches: 2. The CDR3 has 15 residues. Per germline, CDR1 LNHDA and CDR2 SQIVND (reference sequence). As DNA, the CDR3 is TGTGCCAGTAGTATGTCAGGGGGTAGCAATCAGCCCCAGCATTTT. Its translation: CASSMSGGSNQPQHF.

The gene calls are TRBV11-3 and TRBJ2-2; 14 bases map to TRBD2. Germline lookup yields CDR1 SGHNT and CDR2 YENEEA. The CDR3 sequence is 20 residues long. Trimming at V came to 0 bases and at J to 6 bases, leaving 12 bases not matched to a gene. CDR3 DNA sequence: TGTGCCAGCAGCTTAGAGGGACGGGGACTAGCGGGAGATACGGCCGGGGAGCTGTTTTTT. It translates to CASSLEGRGLAGDTAGELFF.

This chain connects TRBV6-6 to TRBJ1-2; 11 nucleotides agree with TRBD1. CDR1 MNHNY and CDR2 SVGAGI come from the germline V gene (reference sequence). The CDR3 runs to 14 residues. With V trimmed by 6 bases and J by 7 bases, 7 bases remained unmatched. The CDR3 nucleotides are TGTGCCAGCAGCCCCGGGACAGGGGGTGGTGGCTACACCTTC. Translated, it gives CASSPGTGGGGYTF.

This chain joins TRBV9 and TRBJ2-1; 9 bases map to TRBD2. This CDR3 has 16 amino acids. With V trimmed by 3 bases and J by 4 bases, 8 bases remained unmatched. The germline V gene encodes CDR1 SGDLS and CDR2 YYNGEE. CDR3 protein: CASSAISSGTYNEQFF. The CDR3 nucleotides are TGTGCCAGCAGCGCAATATCTAGCGGGACTTACAATGAGCAGTTCTTC.

The chain recombines TRBV18 with TRBJ2-5, with 16 bases lining up with TRBD2. Germline CDR1 and CDR2: KGHSH and LQKENI. The CDR3 has 18 residues. Trimming took 0 bases from V and 4 from J; bases not matched to a gene: 5. The CDR3 region has the DNA TGTGCCAGCTCACCACCGGGACTAGCGGGGGGGCTCGGAGAGACCCAGTACTTC. This encodes CASSPPGLAGGLGETQYF.

The chain couples TRBV4-2 to TRBJ1-2; D is uncertain. The CDR3 contains 16 residues. CDR1 is LGHNA and CDR2 is YNFKEQ in the germline V gene. The V and J ends lost 4 bases and 3 bases respectively, with 18 bases between them. CDR3 amino acids: CASSLGIRTDDYGYTF. CDR3 DNA: TGTGCCAGCAGCCTGGGAATCCGGACGGATGACTATGGCTACACCTTC.

This chain joins TRBV11-2 and TRBJ2-7; TRBD1 aligns across 11 bases. The germline V gene encodes CDR1 SGHAT and CDR2 FQNNGV. With V trimmed by 2 bases and J by 9 bases, 6 bases remained unmatched. The CDR3 is 14 amino acids. The CDR3 loop reads CASSLLDRGLAQYF. The CDR3 DNA sequence: TGTGCCAGCAGCTTATTGGACAGGGGGCTTGCGCAGTACTTC.